This T cell receptor (beta chain) was captured in a study of early T cells in non-severe SARS-CoV-2 infection. The length of the CDR3 is 10 residues. CDR1 and CDR2 (germline): SEHNR, FQNEAQ (reference sequence). V lost 3 bases, J lost 6 bases, and 0 bases lay in between. TCRdb processed the 5' RACE reads anew with MiXCR; each CDR3 protein has one entry. This table has some 70,000 distinct CDR3 sequences, 9.5% appearing once. This clonotype has only a few counts. The receptor was derived from an adult who was a healthcare worker with PCR-confirmed SARS-CoV-2 infection or an uninfected control (not recorded which). The chain employs TRBV7-9 and TRBJ2-1, with unresolved D. The specimen sequenced was whole blood. The CDR3 DNA follows: TGTGCCAGCAGCTTCAATGAGCAGTTCTTC. Amino acid sequence: CASSFNEQFF.